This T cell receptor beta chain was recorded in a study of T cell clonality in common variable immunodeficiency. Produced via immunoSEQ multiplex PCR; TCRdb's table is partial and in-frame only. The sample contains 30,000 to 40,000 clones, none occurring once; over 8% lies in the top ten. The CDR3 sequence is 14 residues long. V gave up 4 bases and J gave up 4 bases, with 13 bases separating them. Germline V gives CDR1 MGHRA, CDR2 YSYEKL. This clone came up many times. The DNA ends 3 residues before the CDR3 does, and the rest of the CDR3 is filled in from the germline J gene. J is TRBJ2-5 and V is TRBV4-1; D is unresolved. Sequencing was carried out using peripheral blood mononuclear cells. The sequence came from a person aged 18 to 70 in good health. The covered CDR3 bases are TGCGCCAGCAGCCGGCGGTTACGAGGAGAGACC. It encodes CASSRRLRGET. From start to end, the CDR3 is CASSRRLRGETQYF.